This T cell receptor beta chain derives from a study of blood T cell repertoires in COVID-19. At the level of the study: Both acute and convalescent COVID-19 samples were obtained from the United States, Italy and Spain.

Trimming at V came to 4 bases and at J to 7 bases, leaving 0 bases not matched to a gene. Looked up from germline, CDR1 is MGHDK and CDR2 is SYGVNS. This CDR3 is 13 amino acids long. Authors' data handling: Nucleated cell counts were estimated from reference gene primer amplification. Clones were read by immunoSEQ multiplex PCR, and TCRdb kept only the in-frame ones, dropping some. D and trimming come from the DNA, and the V and J calls and clone size come from that table. The sample has about 190,000 clones, over 70% seen once. Sequencing input: peripheral blood. The V gene is TRBV25-1, the J gene TRBJ1-6, with 8 bases identical to TRBD1. This sequence originates from a man aged 45-65 years with active or convalescent COVID-19. The DNA of the CDR3 is TGTGCCAGCAGTGGGACAGGGAATTCACCCCTCCACTTT. This sequence encodes CASSGTGNSPLHF.